The 17 T cell receptor beta chains below come from one sample, sequenced in a study of post-analysis software for immune sequencing data. Sequencing libraries made from TCR beta cDNA carried unique molecular identifiers. Via MiXCR, TCRdb re-called the PCR reads, giving one row per CDR3 protein. This sample has roughly 580,000 distinct CDR3 sequences, with roughly 45% found just once. Their antigen targets remain unknown. Study-level results: About 5 TRBV segments were significantly more frequent in patients than in controls. TRBV5-6, TRBV5-1 and TRBV20-1 were among these segments.

Sequencing was performed on blood. The receptors stem from a girl under 18 with multiple sclerosis.

This chain connects TRBV5-1 to TRBJ2-3; no clear D gene. CDR1 is SGHRS and CDR2 is YFSETQ in the germline V gene. The CDR3 consists of 17 residues. V lost 1 base and J lost 1, with 16 bases in between. Written as DNA, the CDR3 is TGCGCCAGCAGCTTGTCAGGACGGCCTGTAGGCACAGATACGCAGTATTTT. It yields the protein CASSLSGRPVGTDTQYF.

The chain has TRBV6-5 and TRBJ1-5; D is unclear. The V gene's germline CDR1 is MNHEY and CDR2 SVGAGI. The V and J ends lost 5 bases and 3 bases respectively, with 17 bases between them. The CDR3 extends over 16 amino acids. The CDR3 sequence: CASSHLRKNNNQPQHF. In nucleotides, the CDR3 is TGTGCCAGCAGTCACCTGAGGAAGAATAACAATCAGCCCCAGCATTTT.

V and J are TRBV9 and TRBJ2-1, with TRBD2 matching 13 bases. CDR1 and CDR2 from the germline V gene are SGDLS and YYNGEE. CDR3 length equals 16 residues. Unmatched junction bases numbered 3, after V lost 2 bases and J lost 4 bases. CDR3 amino acids: CASSVTSGREYNEQFF. The CDR3 region has the DNA TGTGCCAGCAGCGTCACTAGCGGGAGGGAGTACAATGAGCAGTTCTTC.

This rearrangement joins TRBV7-8 to TRBJ1-1, with 7 bases matching TRBD1. The CDR3 runs to 15 residues. CDR1 is SGHVS, CDR2 FQNEAQ, per germline. V was clipped by 5 bases and J by 4 bases; unmatched bases: 10. The CDR3 DNA sequence: TGTGCCAGCAGCCCCATCCCGACAGGGAGCACTGAAGCTTTCTTT. Protein: CASSPIPTGSTEAFF.

This clonotype came up a few times. This chain joins TRBV5-1 and TRBJ1-5; the match to TRBD1 covers 11 bases. The germline V gene encodes CDR1 SGHRS and CDR2 YFSETQ. CDR3 length: 14 residues. The V gene end was trimmed by 3 bases and the J gene end by 5 bases; junction bases not matched to a gene: 1. As DNA, the CDR3 is TGCGCCAGCAGCTCGGGACAGGGGGATCAGCCCCAGCATTTT. This sequence encodes CASSSGQGDQPQHF.

The chain joins TRBV5-1 to TRBJ2-7, with TRBD2 matching 10 bases. The germline V gene has CDR1 SGHRS and CDR2 YFSETQ. The trim removed 0 bases at V and 1 base at J, leaving 7 bases unmatched. The CDR3 runs to 17 residues. DNA for the CDR3: TGCGCCAGCAGCTTGGAAACTAGCGGGAAATCTTCCTACGAGCAGTACTTC. Its protein is CASSLETSGKSSYEQYF.

This clonotype has a handful of counts. The genes are TRBV13 and TRBJ2-4; no definite D call. The DNA end is more similar to TRBJ2-7, so the J call may be wrong. CDR1 and CDR2 from the germline V gene are PRHDT and FYEKMQ (reference sequence). The CDR3 loop spans 12 amino acids. For the CDR3, the DNA is TGTGCCAGCGGCTATGCGGTCTACGAGCAGTACTTC. The encoded protein is CASGYAVYEQYF.

The DNA for the CDR3 is TGCGCCAGCAGCTGGGGGACAGGGGAGGCCGAGCAGTACTTC. This codes for CASSWGTGEAEQYF. This sequence joins TRBV5-1 and TRBJ2-7, with TRBD1 matching over 10 bases. Trimming took 3 bases from V and 6 from J; bases not matched to a gene: 6. The CDR3 sequence is 14 residues long. Per the germline V gene, CDR1 is SGHRS and CDR2 is YFSETQ.

CDR3 DNA: TGCGCCAGCAGCCAGGGGGTGTACCAAGAGACCCAGTACTTC. Protein sequence: CASSQGVYQETQYF. The chain links TRBV4-1 to TRBJ2-5, with D perhaps being TRBD1 or TRBD2 (5 bases each). Germline CDR1 is MGHRA and CDR2 is YSYEKL. Trimming removed 3 bases from V and 0 bases from J, with 8 bases in between. CDR3 length equals 14 residues.

This clonotype was counted a few times. V and J are TRBV5-6 and TRBJ1-2; tentative D call: TRBD1 (5 bases). V shed 5 bases and J shed 7 bases, with 15 bases lying between them. Per germline, CDR1 SGHDT and CDR2 YYEEEE. This CDR3 spans 13 amino acids. CDR3 in DNA: TGTGCCAGCAGGTTGCGGATGGGGACTGGCTACACCTTC. Translated, it gives CASRLRMGTGYTF.

In its sample, this clonotype was seen a few times. V gene TRBV7-2 combines with J gene TRBJ2-1; D is perhaps TRBD1 (6 bases). Germline CDR1 SGHTA, CDR2 FQGNSA. The CDR3 sequence is 13 residues long. The V end was cut by 6 bases, the J end by 6 bases, with 12 bases between. CDR3: CASRNQGTNEQFF. In DNA, the CDR3 is TGTGCCAGCAGAAACCAGGGGACCAATGAGCAGTTCTTC.

The rearrangement uses TRBV20-1 and TRBJ1-6; D not resolved. This CDR3 comprises 12 residues. V lost 3 bases and J lost 7, with 7 bases in between. Germline assignment: CDR1 DFQATT and CDR2 SNEGSKA (reference sequence). The CDR3 sequence: CSARKRNSPLHF. CDR3 nucleotides: TGCAGTGCTAGGAAGAGGAATTCACCCCTCCACTTT.

The V gene is TRBV6-2 or TRBV6-3, the J gene TRBJ2-7; 10 nucleotides line up with TRBD2. This CDR3 spans 15 amino acids. CDR1 is MNHEY, CDR2 SVGEGT, per germline. Germline trimming cut 0 bases from V and 10 bases from J; bases unmatched to any gene: 9. The CDR3 region has the DNA TGTGCCAGCAGTTACTCGAGCGGGGGGGCCTCCGGACAGTACTTC. Protein sequence: CASSYSSGGASGQYF.

The chain recombines TRBV20-1 with TRBJ2-7; 12 bases line up with TRBD2. The CDR3 loop spans 15 amino acids. CDR1 DFQATT and CDR2 SNEGSKA come from the germline V gene (reference sequence). Losses at the gene ends were 5 bases for V and 5 bases for J; bases not matched to a gene: 10. The CDR3 reads CSASIGTSGSHEQYF. Written as DNA, the CDR3 is TGCAGTGCTTCAATAGGGACTAGCGGGTCCCACGAGCAGTACTTC.

The V gene is TRBV6-7, the J gene TRBJ2-4; D uncertain. TRBV6-7 has ORF status, its function being uncertain. The CDR3 spans 17 residues. The ends were cut back, 2 bases at V and 0 bases at J, with 14 bases in the middle. The CDR3 spells CASSYLTVPLAKNIQYF. The CDR3 nucleotides read TGTGCCAGCAGTTACCTGACCGTTCCTCTAGCCAAAAACATTCAGTACTTC.

This chain uses TRBV5-1 with TRBJ2-7; D might be TRBD1 (6 bases). From germline, CDR1 is SGHRS and CDR2 YFSETQ. This CDR3 region has 14 residues. V gave up 4 bases and J gave up 2 bases, with 13 bases separating them. The CDR3 DNA follows: TGCGCCAGCAGCCGGCAGGCAGGGGCCTACGAGCAGTACTTC. This sequence encodes CASSRQAGAYEQYF.

This clonotype was seen a handful of times. The V gene is TRBV20-1, the J gene TRBJ2-1, with unresolved D. Germline V gene data show CDR1 as DFQATT and CDR2 as SNEGSKA (reference sequence). The CDR3 length is 13 residues. Deletions cut 4 bases from V and 0 bases from J, with 7 bases between. The CDR3 spells CSAKEYSYNEQFF. CDR3 in DNA: TGCAGTGCTAAGGAATACTCCTACAATGAGCAGTTCTTC.